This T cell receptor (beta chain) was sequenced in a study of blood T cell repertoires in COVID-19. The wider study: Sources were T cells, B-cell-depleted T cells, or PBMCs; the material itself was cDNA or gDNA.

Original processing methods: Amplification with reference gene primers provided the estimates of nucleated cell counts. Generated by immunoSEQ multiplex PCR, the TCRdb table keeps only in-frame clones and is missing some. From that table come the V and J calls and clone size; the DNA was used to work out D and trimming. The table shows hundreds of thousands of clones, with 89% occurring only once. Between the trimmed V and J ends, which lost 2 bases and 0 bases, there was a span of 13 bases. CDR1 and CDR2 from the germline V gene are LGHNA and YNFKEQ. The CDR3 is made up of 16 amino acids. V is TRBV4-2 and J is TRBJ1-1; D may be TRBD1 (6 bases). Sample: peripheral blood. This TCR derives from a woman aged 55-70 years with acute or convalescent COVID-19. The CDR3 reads CASSQPHGQLNTEAFF. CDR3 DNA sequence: TGTGCCAGCAGCCAACCCCATGGACAGCTGAACACTGAAGCTTTCTTT.